The subject of this entry is one TCR beta chain. The source of the sample is a study of blood T cells in healthy people across ages. For the second PCR, which ran for roughly 7 to 11 cycles, a sample-barcoded 5' primer and a J-beta primer mix were used. TCRdb re-analysed the 5' RACE reads in MiXCR, keeping a single row per CDR3 protein. The data hold hundreds of thousands of distinct CDR3 sequences, with around 45% observed a single time. Isolation of PBMCs gave at least 6 million cells per sample. Looked up from germline, CDR1 is MNHEY and CDR2 is SMNVEV (reference sequence). This CDR3 has 16 amino acids. The ends lost 6 bases at V and 1 base at J; junction bases unmatched: 4.

V is TRBV27 and J is TRBJ2-2, with TRBD2 matching 11 bases. The sequencing input was blood. The TCR sequence derives from a woman aged 55-69 years in good health. As DNA, the CDR3 is TGTGCCAGCAGCCGACTAGCGGGAAAGAACACCGGGGAGCTGTTTTTT. It is translated as CASSRLAGKNTGELFF.